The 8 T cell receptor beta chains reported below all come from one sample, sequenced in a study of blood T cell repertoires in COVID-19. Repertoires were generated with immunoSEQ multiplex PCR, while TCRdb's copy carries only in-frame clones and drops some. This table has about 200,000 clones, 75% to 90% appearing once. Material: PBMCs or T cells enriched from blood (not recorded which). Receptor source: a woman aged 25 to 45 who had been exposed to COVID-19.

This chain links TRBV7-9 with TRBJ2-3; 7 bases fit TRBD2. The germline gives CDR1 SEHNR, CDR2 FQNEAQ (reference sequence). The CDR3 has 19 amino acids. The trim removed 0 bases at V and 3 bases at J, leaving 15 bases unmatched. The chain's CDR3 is CASSLALPRTSPVTDTQYF. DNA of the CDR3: TGTGCCAGCAGCTTAGCCCTCCCGAGGACTAGTCCAGTGACAGATACGCAGTATTTT.

The CDR3 bases are TGCGCCAGCAGCGCGACGACAGGGGTCACGTCGGCTTTCTTT. Protein product: CASSATTGVTSAFF. V usage is TRBV5-1 and J usage is TRBJ1-1; 8 bases agree with TRBD1. The CDR3 runs 14 residues. Germline values: CDR1 SGHRS, CDR2 YFSETQ. V dropped 4 bases and J dropped 11; count of bases not matched to a gene: 13.

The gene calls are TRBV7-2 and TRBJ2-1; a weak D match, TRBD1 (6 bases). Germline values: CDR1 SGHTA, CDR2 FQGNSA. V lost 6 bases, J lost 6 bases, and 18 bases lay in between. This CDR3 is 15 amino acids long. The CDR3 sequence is CASRGNQLGGNEQFF. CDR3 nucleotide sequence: TGTGCCAGCAGAGGGAACCAGCTAGGGGGCAATGAGCAGTTCTTC.

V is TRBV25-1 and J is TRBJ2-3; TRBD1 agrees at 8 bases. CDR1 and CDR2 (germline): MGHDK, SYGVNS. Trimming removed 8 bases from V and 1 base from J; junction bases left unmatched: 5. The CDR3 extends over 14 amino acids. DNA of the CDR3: TGTGCCAGCGGACCGGACAGGGGCACAGATACGCAGTATTTT. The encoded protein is CASGPDRGTDTQYF.

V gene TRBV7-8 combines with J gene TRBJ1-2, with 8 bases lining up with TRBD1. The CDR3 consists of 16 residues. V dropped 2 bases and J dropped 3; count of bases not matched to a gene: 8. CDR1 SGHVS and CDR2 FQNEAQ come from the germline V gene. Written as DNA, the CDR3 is TGTGCCAGCAGCTTAACCCGACAGGGGAGTTACTATGGCTACACCTTC. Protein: CASSLTRQGSYYGYTF.

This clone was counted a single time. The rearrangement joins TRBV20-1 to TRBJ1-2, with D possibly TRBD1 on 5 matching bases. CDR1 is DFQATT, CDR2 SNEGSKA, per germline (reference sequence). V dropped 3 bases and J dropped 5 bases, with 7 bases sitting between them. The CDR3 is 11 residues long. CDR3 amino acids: CSARGLYGYTF. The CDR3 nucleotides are TGCAGTGCTAGGGGGCTTTATGGCTACACCTTC.

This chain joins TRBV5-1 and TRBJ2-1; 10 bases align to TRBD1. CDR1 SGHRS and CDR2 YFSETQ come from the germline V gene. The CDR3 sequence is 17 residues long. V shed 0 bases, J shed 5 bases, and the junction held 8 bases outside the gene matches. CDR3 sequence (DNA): TGCGCCAGCAGCTTGGTAGCGGGACAGGGGATCAACAATGAGCAGTTCTTC. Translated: CASSLVAGQGINNEQFF.

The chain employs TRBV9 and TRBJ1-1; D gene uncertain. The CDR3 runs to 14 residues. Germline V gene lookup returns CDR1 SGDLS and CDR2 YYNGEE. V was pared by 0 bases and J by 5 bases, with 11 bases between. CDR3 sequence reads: CASSVVPTETEAFF. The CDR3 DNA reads TGTGCCAGCAGCGTAGTACCCACGGAGACTGAAGCTTTCTTT.